This TCR beta chain was recovered during a study of cytomegalovirus exposure and HLA in healthy donors. Study-wide context: Early released data had tens of millions of unique TCRs, all coming from HLA-typed donors.

This clone has only one observation. The PCR had 60 Vbeta and 13 Jbeta primers. The protocol was immunoSEQ multiplex PCR, while the TCRdb copy is restricted to in-frame clones and leaves out a portion. The sample lists about 200,000 clones; roughly 87% were seen once. Trimming took off 4 bases at V and 8 bases at J, with 20 bases between the two ends. The CDR3 totals 16 residues. Germline CDR1 reads SEHNR; CDR2 reads FQNEAQ (reference sequence). The receptor comes from a man aged 40-50 years in good health and CMV-seropositive. The chain carries TRBV7-9 and TRBJ1-4; no definite D call. Sequencing input: PBMCs. CDR3 sequence: CASSSPPREAEEKLFF. CDR3 DNA: TGTGCCAGCAGCTCACCTCCGAGGGAGGCGGAAGAAAAACTGTTTTTT.